This entry lists 11 T cell receptor beta chains sequenced from one sample in a study of shared clonotypes between healthy human individuals. Only in-frame clones appear in the TCRdb table, and some are missing; sequencing was by immunoSEQ multiplex PCR. The data show around 510,000 clones, about 96% seen once. The sample taken for sequencing was naive CD4+ T cells sorted from blood. Described subset: CD45RA+ positively selected. The receptors stem from a woman under 40 in good health.

This rearrangement joins TRBV28 to TRBJ2-7, with 8 bases matching TRBD2. Germline V gene lookup returns CDR1 MDHEN and CDR2 SYDVKM. V trimming: 4 bases; J trimming: 7 bases; junction bases outside the gene matches: 18. The CDR3 is 17 residues long. Written as DNA, the CDR3 is TGTGCCAGCAGTTCGGGACCCCTTAGCGGGACTCCAAGTGAGCAGTACTTC. Translation: CASSSGPLSGTPSEQYF.

V usage is TRBV2 and J usage is TRBJ2-7; TRBD2 is a possible D gene (7 bases). V was clipped by 8 bases and J by 2 bases, with 16 bases between them. This CDR3 comprises 14 residues. Germline CDR1 and CDR2: SNHLY and FYNNEI. CDR3 nucleotides: TGTGCCAGCTGGAGCGGGACACCTCCCTACGAGCAGTACTTC. Its translation: CASWSGTPPYEQYF.

For this clone: The sample holds other DNA sequences that translate to the same CDR3. The chain employs TRBV9 and TRBJ1-2; D is uncertain. V was shortened by 0 bases and J by 1 base, with 7 bases between the two germline ends. Per germline, CDR1 SGDLS and CDR2 YYNGEE. The CDR3 has 14 residues. This CDR3 is CASSVAGGNYGYTF. In nucleotides, the CDR3 is TGTGCCAGCAGCGTAGCAGGCGGTAACTATGGCTACACCTTC.

In its sample, this clone was seen once. The chain employs TRBV6-1 and TRBJ2-3; D gene uncertain. The CDR3 spans 16 residues. V gave up 3 bases and J gave up 0 bases, with 13 bases separating them. The germline CDR1 and CDR2 sequences are MNHNS and SASEGT. CDR3 region: CASSEVAAASTDTQYF. The CDR3 bases are TGTGCCAGCAGTGAGGTGGCAGCAGCTAGCACAGATACGCAGTATTTT.

The chain joins TRBV7-9 to TRBJ2-4; possible D gene TRBD1, 6 bases. The V and J ends lost 1 base and 0 bases respectively, with 10 bases between them. This CDR3 contains 16 residues. CDR1 and CDR2 from the germline V gene are SEHNR and FQNEAQ (reference sequence). The CDR3 loop reads CASSLEGTIAKNIQYF. CDR3 DNA: TGTGCCAGCAGCTTAGAAGGGACAATAGCCAAAAACATTCAGTACTTC.

The rearrangement links TRBV11-2 to TRBJ2-7, with D possibly TRBD1 on 6 matching bases. V dropped 6 bases and J dropped 2 bases, with 14 bases sitting between them. CDR1 is SGHAT, CDR2 FQNNGV, per germline. The CDR3 loop spans 14 amino acids. The CDR3 DNA follows: TGTGCCAGCAGGAACCGGGACACAACCTACGAGCAGTACTTC. This sequence encodes CASRNRDTTYEQYF. Full variable domain (outside the CDR3, taken from reference TRBV11-2 and TRBJ2-7): EAGVAQSPRYKIIEKRQSVAFWCNPISGHATLYWYQQILGQGPKLLIQFQNNGVVDDSQLPKDRFSAERLKGVDSTLKIQPAKLEDSAVYLCASRNRDTTYEQYFGPGTRLTVT.

This sequence joins TRBV15 and TRBJ2-5; D uncertain. This CDR3 spans 13 amino acids. In germline, CDR1 is LNHNV, CDR2 YYDKDF (reference sequence). V was shortened by 3 bases and J by 2 bases, with 7 bases between the two germline ends. The CDR3 region is CATSRRLQETQYF. The CDR3 nucleotides read TGTGCCACCAGCAGGAGGTTGCAAGAGACCCAGTACTTC.

This rearrangement joins TRBV11-2 to TRBJ2-7, with D unclear. CDR3 length equals 14 residues. Germline lookup yields CDR1 SGHAT and CDR2 FQNNGV. V shed 3 bases and J shed 5 bases, with 14 bases lying between them. The CDR3 DNA follows: TGTGCCAGCAGCTTTTTGAGGTCTCCCCACGAGCAGTACTTC. Protein sequence: CASSFLRSPHEQYF. The variable domain in full, with the rest retrieved from reference TRBV11-2 and TRBJ2-7, is EAGVAQSPRYKIIEKRQSVAFWCNPISGHATLYWYQQILGQGPKLLIQFQNNGVVDDSQLPKDRFSAERLKGVDSTLKIQPAKLEDSAVYLCASSFLRSPHEQYFGPGTRLTVT.

V usage is TRBV6-6 and J usage is TRBJ1-1, with TRBD1 identical over 7 bases. This CDR3 is built from 12 residues. CDR1 and CDR2 from the germline V gene are MNHNY and SVGAGI (reference sequence). V dropped 5 bases and J dropped 9; count of bases not matched to a gene: 6. The CDR3 loop is CASSPDREKAFF. DNA of the CDR3: TGTGCCAGCAGTCCAGACAGGGAGAAAGCTTTCTTT.

The rearrangement links TRBV7-9 to TRBJ2-7, with D perhaps matching TRBD1 (6 bases). V was pared by 3 bases and J by 0 bases, with 21 bases between. The CDR3 has 18 amino acids. Germline V gene data show CDR1 as SEHNR and CDR2 as FQNEAQ (reference sequence). CDR3 nucleotides: TGTGCCAGCAGCTTTCCAGGATCAGGGGTCCCCAGCTCCTACGAGCAGTACTTC. Its translation is CASSFPGSGVPSSYEQYF.

The chain carries TRBV9 and TRBJ2-3; the match to TRBD2 covers 9 bases. The junction had 9 bases not matched to a gene; V was cut back by 4 bases and J by 3 bases. The CDR3 extends over 16 amino acids. The germline CDR1 and CDR2 sequences are SGDLS and YYNGEE. CDR3 protein: CASSRGPGLATDTQYF. Here the CDR3 DNA reads TGTGCCAGCAGCAGAGGACCGGGACTAGCAACAGATACGCAGTATTTT.